This T cell receptor beta chain was sequenced in a study of naive and memory T cell subsets. In this sample, this clonotype turned up a few times. Its antigen is not identified. General study points: Over 95% of naive TCR sequences appeared only once after error correction, unlike memory subsets.

Both TRBC1 and TRBC2 were covered by a beta constant-region primer of two equimolar oligonucleotides. The cDNA 3' end received a ligated single-stranded oligonucleotide carrying the SP2 primer and a 12-nucleotide UMI. Via MiXCR, TCRdb re-called the UMI-ligation and nested PCR reads, giving one row per CDR3 protein. In the table there are 130,000 to 150,000 distinct CDR3 sequences, about a sixth of which are singletons. The CDR3 consists of 20 residues. CDR1 and CDR2 (germline): LGHDT, YNNKEL (reference sequence). Trimming stripped 7 bases from V and 3 bases from J, with 34 bases between. What was sequenced was naive CD4+ T cells from blood. The rearrangement links TRBV3-1 to TRBJ2-7; TRBD1 or TRBD2 may be the D gene (5 bases each). This clonotype was obtained from a human donor in good health. The CDR3 is CASKGVFLDKGSDLNYEQYF. CDR3 sequence (DNA): TGTGCCAGCAAGGGAGTGTTCCTGGACAAGGGCAGTGATCTTAACTACGAGCAGTACTTC.